This note documents a single T cell receptor beta chain sequence. Its antigen remains unknown. The data derive from a study of cytomegalovirus exposure and HLA in healthy donors. Findings and limits, study-wide: In a later analysis, specific HLA alleles were associated with 15,000 or so TCR beta sequences at a 0.05 false discovery rate. A few CMV-associated chains were confirmed in vitro to be specific for CMV antigens.

Researchers ran the PCR with 60 Vbeta and 13 Jbeta primers. Under the authors' procedure: An analysis performed later counted 74 million or so unique TCR beta chains (approximately 10 million of them shared). Generated by immunoSEQ multiplex PCR, the TCRdb table keeps only in-frame clones and is missing some. The DNA was the basis for D and trimming; V, J and clone size are from that table. The sample contains about 130,000 clones, 80% of which appear only once. This TCR came from a man aged 25-40 years in good health. The specimen sequenced was PBMCs.

The CDR3 DNA sequence: TGTGCCAGTAGTGACAGGGTTTCTAGGTACGAGCAGTACTTC. Encoded protein: CASSDRVSRYEQYF. The V call is TRBV19, the J call TRBJ2-7, with 7 bases aligning to TRBD1. This CDR3 comprises 14 residues. CDR1 is LNHDA and CDR2 is SQIVND in the germline V gene (reference sequence). V trimming: 5 bases; J trimming: 4 bases; junction bases outside the gene matches: 8.